The 30 T cell receptor beta chains below all came from one sample that was sequenced in a study of blood T cell repertoires in COVID-19. Sequencing was performed with immunoSEQ multiplex PCR; in TCRdb, only in-frame clones are kept and a portion is missing. The sample has some 150,000 clones, over 65% seen once. Specimen: peripheral blood. These receptors all come from a human donor in a cohort sampled during active COVID-19.

The gene calls are TRBV19 and TRBJ1-5; 11 positions match TRBD1. With V trimmed by 5 bases and J by 1 base, 16 bases remained unmatched. Germline values: CDR1 LNHDA, CDR2 SQIVND (reference sequence). The CDR3 has 20 residues. The chain's CDR3 is CASSGWTGGVRFLSNQPQHF. In nucleotides, the CDR3 is TGTGCCAGTAGTGGATGGACAGGGGGCGTTCGGTTCCTGAGCAATCAGCCCCAGCATTTT.

The V call is TRBV3-1 (or the pseudogene TRBV3-2), the J call TRBJ2-7, with TRBD1 identical over 7 bases. This CDR3 is 13 amino acids long. From germline, CDR1 is LGHDT and CDR2 YNNKEL (reference sequence). The V gene end was trimmed by 6 bases and the J gene end by 2 bases; junction bases not matched to a gene: 4. CDR3 DNA: TGTGCCAGCAGTCACGGGACAGCCTACGAGCAGTACTTC. As protein: CASSHGTAYEQYF.

A few counts support this clone. The same CDR3 arises from other DNA sequences in this sample as well. The chain has TRBV29-1 and TRBJ1-1, with unresolved D. This CDR3 contains 13 residues. The ends were cut back, 3 bases at V and 1 base at J, with 9 bases in the middle. Germline V gene sequence: CDR1 SQVTM, CDR2 ANQGSEA. The CDR3 here is CSVEVVRNTEAFF. CDR3 DNA: TGCAGCGTTGAGGTGGTTAGGAACACTGAAGCTTTCTTT.

The chain is built from TRBV28 and TRBJ1-4; 8 positions match TRBD1. This CDR3 has 15 residues. Per the germline V gene, CDR1 is MDHEN and CDR2 is SYDVKM. The J segment lost 2 bases and the V segment lost 4 bases, leaving 3 bases of the junction unmatched. In nucleotides, the CDR3 is TGTGCCAGCAGTTACTCAGGGGGCACTAATGAAAAACTGTTTTTT. It codes for CASSYSGGTNEKLFF.

The chain recombines TRBV30 with TRBJ2-3; unclear D gene. Per germline, CDR1 GTSNPN and CDR2 SVGIG (reference sequence). Trimming stripped 5 bases from V and 2 bases from J, with 2 bases between. The CDR3 consists of 10 residues. CDR3 in amino acids: CAWHTDTQYF. For the CDR3, the DNA is TGTGCCTGGCACACAGATACGCAGTATTTT.

The chain is built from TRBV12-3 or TRBV12-4 and TRBJ2-4; D not certain. The length of the CDR3 is 11 residues. Trimming removed 1 base at V and 13 bases at J, with 8 bases between. Here the CDR3 reads CASSLGTFQYF. The CDR3 coding sequence is TGTGCCAGCAGTTTAGGAACATTCCAGTACTTC.

The chain is built from TRBV7-2 and TRBJ2-3; a weak D match, TRBD2 (6 bases). V lost 4 bases, J lost 2 bases, and 13 bases lay in between. The CDR3 has 15 amino acids. Germline-derived CDR1 and CDR2 are SGHTA and FQGNSA. CDR3 in amino acids: CASSSGTSPTDTQYF. In nucleotides, the CDR3 is TGTGCCAGCAGCTCTGGGACTTCGCCCACAGATACGCAGTATTTT.

The chain is built from TRBV5-4 and TRBJ2-5; D might be TRBD2 (5 bases). The CDR3 sequence is 14 residues long. Germline-derived CDR1 and CDR2 are SGHNT and YYREEE (reference sequence). The V and J ends lost 2 bases and 5 bases respectively, with 13 bases between them. The CDR3 coding sequence is TGTGCCAGCAGCTTTAATCGGGATGGGGAGACCCAGTACTTC. This sequence encodes CASSFNRDGETQYF.

V gene TRBV27 combines with J gene TRBJ1-6, with D maybe TRBD1 (5 bases). Trimming cost V 5 bases and J 5 bases, with 10 bases left between them. The CDR3 contains 14 residues. Per the germline V gene, CDR1 is MNHEY and CDR2 is SMNVEV (reference sequence). The CDR3 loop is CASSQTVNNSPLHF. The CDR3, as DNA: TGTGCCAGCAGTCAGACAGTGAATAATTCACCCCTCCACTTT.

This chain uses TRBV6-5 with TRBJ1-2, with 8 bases matching TRBD1. The CDR3 has 15 amino acids. V was pared by 6 bases and J by 6 bases, with 12 bases of the junction left unmatched. Looked up from germline, CDR1 is MNHEY and CDR2 is SVGAGI. CDR3 bases: TGTGCCAGCAGGACCCGTGCAGGGGGCCTGGATGGCTACACCTTC. Protein: CASRTRAGGLDGYTF.

This sequence joins TRBV6-5 and TRBJ2-7; 8 bases line up with TRBD1. V shed 7 bases, J shed 3 bases, and the junction held 8 bases outside the gene matches. This CDR3 spans 14 amino acids. The V gene's germline CDR1 is MNHEY and CDR2 SVGAGI. CDR3 in DNA: TGTGCCAGCAAGACCGGGACAGGTAACTACGAGCAGTACTTC. The encoded protein is CASKTGTGNYEQYF.

This clone came up once. This chain joins TRBV27 and TRBJ2-5, with D maybe TRBD1 (5 bases). Trimming took 4 bases from V and 5 from J, leaving 11 bases between them. The CDR3 extends over 13 amino acids. The V gene's germline CDR1 is MNHEY and CDR2 SMNVEV (reference sequence). The DNA of the CDR3 is TGTGCCAGCAGTTCCAGGGTGGGGGAGACCCAGTACTTC. This translates into CASSSRVGETQYF.

This clone was seen just once. The rearrangement joins TRBV2 to TRBJ2-5; 15 bases align to TRBD2. Trimming took 7 bases from V and 2 from J; bases not matched to a gene: 2. Germline V gene lookup returns CDR1 SNHLY and CDR2 FYNNEI. This CDR3 has 15 residues. The CDR3 region is CASTGLAGGQETQYF. DNA for the CDR3: TGTGCCAGCACTGGACTAGCGGGGGGGCAAGAGACCCAGTACTTC.

J is TRBJ2-7 and V is TRBV5-5, with 12 positions matching TRBD1. Losses at the gene ends were 5 bases for V and 4 bases for J; bases not matched to a gene: 7. CDR3 size: 15 residues. Germline CDR1 is SGHKS and CDR2 is YYEKEE (reference sequence). The CDR3 bases are TGTGCCAGCAGTGGCGGGACAGGGGGCCAGTACGAGCAGTACTTC. Protein: CASSGGTGGQYEQYF.

This clone came up a few times. The rearrangement joins TRBV15 to TRBJ2-3; the match to TRBD1 covers 10 bases. The trim removed 3 bases at V and 5 bases at J, leaving 8 bases unmatched. The CDR3 is made up of 16 amino acids. Germline CDR1 and CDR2: LNHNV and YYDKDF (reference sequence). The CDR3 DNA follows: TGTGCCACCAGCAGCTTTGACAGGGGGCTTGAAGATACGCAGTATTTT. Translated: CATSSFDRGLEDTQYF. The variable domain in full, completed from reference TRBV15 and TRBJ2-3, reads DAMVIQNPRYQVTQFGKPVTLSCSQTLNHNVMYWYQQKSSQAPKLLFHYYDKDFNNEADTPDNFQSRRPNTSFCFLDIRSPGLGDTAMYLCATSSFDRGLEDTQYFGPGTRLTVL.

A few counts support this clone. The chain uses TRBV5-6 and TRBJ2-2, with TRBD1 matching over 9 bases. The CDR3 sequence is 15 residues long. The V segment lost 3 bases and the J segment 6 bases; nucleotides outside the gene matches: 6. The germline V gene has CDR1 SGHDT and CDR2 YYEEEE. The DNA for the CDR3 is TGTGCCAGCAGCTCGGGACAGGGTCAGTCCGGGGAGCTGTTTTTT. Its translation: CASSSGQGQSGELFF.

V is TRBV7-9 and J is TRBJ1-5; TRBD1 is a possible D gene (6 bases). The CDR3 contains 14 residues. The ends were cut back, 5 bases at V and 6 bases at J, with 14 bases in the middle. Germline CDR1 SEHNR, CDR2 FQNEAQ (reference sequence). The CDR3 region has the DNA TGTGCCAGCAGCCGGGACACCTCCGGTCAGCCCCAGCATTTT. It specifies CASSRDTSGQPQHF.

V is TRBV7-6 and J is TRBJ2-3, with a possible D match to TRBD2 (5 bases). With 2 bases removed from V and 3 bases from J, the gap between germline ends came to 12 bases. Germline V gene sequence: CDR1 SGHVS, CDR2 FNYEAQ. The CDR3 length is 15 residues. In DNA form, the CDR3 reads TGTGCCAGCAGCTTACGTCCCCTAGCAACAGATACGCAGTATTTT. This translates into CASSLRPLATDTQYF. Looking up the rest from reference TRBV7-6 and TRBJ2-3 gives the full variable domain: GAGVSQSPRYKVTKRGQDVALRCDPISGHVSLYWYRQALGQGPEFLTYFNYEAQQDKSGLPNDRFSAERPEGSISTLTIQRTEQRDSAMYRCASSLRPLATDTQYFGPGTRLTVL.

The J gene is TRBJ2-5, the V gene TRBV6-5; D unclear. Deletions cut 4 bases from V and 5 bases from J, with 14 bases between. Per the germline V gene, CDR1 is MNHEY and CDR2 is SVGAGI. There are 14 residues in the CDR3. The CDR3 here is CASSSEGPGETQYF. CDR3 nucleotides: TGTGCCAGCAGTTCGGAAGGTCCCGGGGAGACCCAGTACTTC.

V usage is TRBV30 and J usage is TRBJ1-2; unclear D gene. Germline CDR1 GTSNPN, CDR2 SVGIG (reference sequence). The CDR3 totals 11 residues. Trimming pared 5 bases from V and 1 base from J, leaving 5 bases between. The CDR3: CAWGSNYGYTF. Here the CDR3 DNA reads TGTGCCTGGGGCAGTAACTATGGCTACACCTTC. The entire variable domain, with the rest obtained from reference TRBV30 and TRBJ1-2, is as follows: SQTIHQWPATLVQPVGSPLSLECTVEGTSNPNLYWYRQAAGRGLQLLFYSVGIGQISSEVPQNLSASRPQDRQFILSSKKLLLSDSGFYLCAWGSNYGYTFGSGTRLTVV.

This sequence joins TRBV18 and TRBJ1-1; D might be TRBD1 (6 bases). CDR3 length equals 13 residues. The V and J ends lost 3 bases and 7 bases respectively, with 12 bases between them. Germline V CDR1 and CDR2: KGHSH, LQKENI. Here the CDR3 reads CASSPEQGGEAFF. The CDR3 nucleotides read TGTGCCAGCTCACCCGAACAGGGTGGTGAAGCTTTCTTT.

The V call is TRBV19, the J call TRBJ1-2; 11 bases are shared with TRBD1. The germline V gene encodes CDR1 LNHDA and CDR2 SQIVND (reference sequence). The CDR3 extends over 12 amino acids. V was clipped by 9 bases and J by 6 bases; unmatched bases: 3. DNA of the CDR3: TGTGCCAGCGGGGACAGGGGGGATGGCTACACCTTC. This gives the protein CASGDRGDGYTF.

This clone occurred once. The chain recombines TRBV10-2 with TRBJ2-1, with TRBD1 matching 9 bases. CDR3 length: 15 residues. V shed 2 bases and J 5 bases; nucleotides not matched to a gene: 4. Germline V gives CDR1 WSHSY, CDR2 SAAADI. The DNA for the CDR3 is TGCGCCAGCAGTGAGAGTGGACAGGGGAACAATGAGCAGTTCTTC. Residues: CASSESGQGNNEQFF.

The genes are TRBV6-5 and TRBJ1-2; 10 bases align to TRBD1. J gave up 6 bases and V 5 bases, and 6 bases lay outside the gene matches. The CDR3 is 14 residues long. The V gene's germline CDR1 is MNHEY and CDR2 SVGAGI. CDR3 sequence reads: CASSPRTGGNGYTF. DNA for the CDR3: TGTGCCAGCAGTCCCCGGACAGGGGGAAATGGCTACACCTTC.

The genes are TRBV29-1 and TRBJ1-5, with 10 nucleotides matching TRBD1. Trimming took 7 bases from V and 7 from J; bases not matched to a gene: 7. CDR1 is SQVTM and CDR2 is ANQGSEA in the germline V gene. The CDR3 sequence is 13 residues long. The CDR3 DNA reads TGCAGCGCTCAGACAGGGGGCGGCCAGCCCCAGCATTTT. Protein: CSAQTGGGQPQHF.

This clone was seen only a few times. The chain recombines TRBV6-5 with TRBJ1-6, with D unclear. Germline lookup yields CDR1 MNHEY and CDR2 SVGAGI. V was pared by 2 bases and J by 9 bases, with 14 bases between. The CDR3 spans 15 residues. The CDR3 sequence: CASSYGTTEASPLHF. CDR3 bases: TGTGCCAGCAGTTACGGAACTACGGAGGCTTCACCCCTCCACTTT.

The chain recombines TRBV2 with TRBJ2-5, with a tentative D call TRBD2 (6 bases). This CDR3 has 13 residues. The V gene's germline CDR1 is SNHLY and CDR2 FYNNEI. The V and J ends lost 5 bases and 3 bases respectively, with 10 bases between them. CDR3 nucleotide sequence: TGTGCCAGCAGTCGGGGACTCGAAGAGACCCAGTACTTC. This gives the protein CASSRGLEETQYF.

The gene calls are TRBV24-1 and TRBJ2-3; 10 bases match TRBD2. The CDR3 consists of 14 residues. V lost 9 bases, J lost 3 bases, and 5 bases stayed unmatched. CDR1 and CDR2 from the germline V gene are KGHDR and SFDVKD. The CDR3 DNA is TGTGCCACCTCTACGACTAGCGGGACAGATACGCAGTATTTT. As protein: CATSTTSGTDTQYF.

The CDR3 region is CSVTGNYGYTF. The CDR3 nucleotides read TGCAGCGTTACAGGAAACTATGGCTACACCTTC. The rearrangement links TRBV29-1 to TRBJ1-2; D may be TRBD1 (5 bases). This CDR3 has 11 residues. Germline assignment: CDR1 SQVTM and CDR2 ANQGSEA. V lost 5 bases and J lost 2, with 6 bases in between.

This clone was observed a handful of times. The chain joins TRBV10-2 to TRBJ1-2; possibly TRBD1 for D (6 bases). Germline V lookup: CDR1 WSHSY, CDR2 SAAADI. The V end lost 2 bases, the J end lost 8 bases, and 18 bases lay between the germline ends. The CDR3 totals 15 residues. The chain's CDR3 is CASSEVAGDFMGYTF. The DNA for the CDR3 is TGCGCCAGCAGTGAGGTGGCAGGGGATTTTATGGGCTACACCTTC.